This TCR beta chain was found in a study of Ad26.COV2.S vaccination and SARS-CoV-2 variants. Study-level information: This donor came from the COV1001 trial of Ad26.COV2.S. Once, or twice with 56 days between doses, Ad26.COV2.S was given intramuscularly. Whole-study results and caveats: Placebo recipients had lower spike-specific TCR breadth than vaccine recipients.

TCRdb's copy holds only in-frame clones and misses some; the assay was immunoSEQ multiplex PCR. This sample has about 410,000 clones, with around 92% found just once. This clone came up once. Its antigen is unidentified. V dropped 5 bases and J dropped 1 base, with 12 bases sitting between them. Germline CDR1 reads SGHRS; CDR2 reads YFSETQ. The CDR3 extends over 14 amino acids. Treatment described: some 20 received Ad26.COV2.S at low or high dose, single or two shots; about 5 received placebo; per-sample allocation not given. Specimens were obtained on day 63 following the first vaccine or placebo injection. The study used a vaccine consisting of an Ad26 vector that expressed Wuhan-strain SARS-CoV-2 spike.

This sequence was found in a person between 18 and 65 years old who received the Ad26.COV2.S COVID-19 vaccine or a placebo. V is TRBV5-1 and J is TRBJ1-1; no firm D call. Sample: peripheral blood, taken in a trial of Ad26.COV2.S vaccine versus placebo. The CDR3 coding sequence is TGCGCCAGCAGTTTAACCAGGCCGAACACTGAAGCTTTCTTT. Protein product: CASSLTRPNTEAFF.